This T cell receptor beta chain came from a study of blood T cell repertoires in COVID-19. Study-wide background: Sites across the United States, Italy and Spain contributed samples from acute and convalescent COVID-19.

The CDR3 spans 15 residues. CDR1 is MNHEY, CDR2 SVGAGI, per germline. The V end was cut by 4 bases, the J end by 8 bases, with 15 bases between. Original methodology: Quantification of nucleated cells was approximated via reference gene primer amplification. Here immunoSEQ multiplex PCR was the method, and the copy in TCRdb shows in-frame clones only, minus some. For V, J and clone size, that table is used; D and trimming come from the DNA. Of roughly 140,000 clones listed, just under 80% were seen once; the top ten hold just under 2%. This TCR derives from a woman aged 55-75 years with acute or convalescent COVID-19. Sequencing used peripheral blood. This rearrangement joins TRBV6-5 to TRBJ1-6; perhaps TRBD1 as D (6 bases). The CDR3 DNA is TGTGCCAGCAGTTCCTCGACTCAGGGGTATTCACCCCTCCACTTT. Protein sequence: CASSSSTQGYSPLHF.